This TCR beta chain appears in the sequencing data of a study of Graves' ophthalmopathy and Graves' hyperthyroidism (dated by TCRdb to the late 2010s). Looking at the study overall: Hyperthyroidism was defined as stable when no progression to ophthalmopathy occurred within 18 months of follow-up. The study used signatures of the TCR beta repertoire to tell Graves' ophthalmopathy apart from Graves' hyperthyroidism and to predict which patients would progress to ophthalmopathy. In total, around 130 blood samples were TCR-sequenced: roughly 45 ophthalmopathy, under 85 hyperthyroidism and about 17 hyperthyroidism-to-ophthalmopathy patients. A discovery set of more than 90 patients (43 ophthalmopathy, just over 55 stable hyperthyroidism) was enrolled to explore V-J signatures distinguishing ophthalmopathy from hyperthyroidism. The independent validation cohort included under 20 hyperthyroidism patients plus 17 patients who later progressed from hyperthyroidism to ophthalmopathy. T-cell repertoires of thyroid tissue and blood were compared in six or seven hyperthyroidism patients. After sampling, hyperthyroidism patients received methimazole starting at 30 mg daily, and ophthalmopathy patients received high-dose intravenous methylprednisolone. The research as a whole found: Most of the expanded thyroid clonotypes with a frequency above 0.001 were also detected in blood, and it was suggested that the thyroid immune response may be reflected by blood repertoires. Ophthalmopathy was separated from stable hyperthyroidism by the 13-signature model with 85% to 90% sensitivity and 81% to 84% specificity in cross-validation and with 80%/75% in the test set. No statistical method was used to predetermine the sample size, and group allocation was not hidden from the investigators. In validation, the model predicted ophthalmopathy progression with less than 71% sensitivity and roughly 72% specificity; 12 predicted patients were CT-confirmed with GO in a median of approximately 6.2 months.

For repertoire sequencing, TCR beta CDR3 regions were amplified from RNA transcripts. The first round was an RT-PCR using HTBI primers with the Qiagen OneStep RT-PCR kit, and this first round was followed by a second-round multiplex PCR, then size selection and purification. Sequencing of the libraries was carried out on an Illumina HiSeq2000 in paired-end mode with 100 bp reads. Per the original workflow: SOAPnuke was used to process the reads, throwing out any read that had adapters, had uncalled bases, had a mean Phred below 15, or lacked an exact constant-primer or identifier match. COPE v1.2.5 was used to merge the high-quality paired reads. Clonotypes were defined as unique nucleotide sequences and were aligned to IMGT TRB V, D and J references using MiTCR v1.1. Only V-J combinations with frequency above 0.0001 were analysed, covering around 99% of repertoires. A TCR clonal expansion and chaos score per V-J combination was defined as the ratio of F50 clonal expansion to chaos observed in the TCRdist matrix. Features were reduced by Welch's t-statistics and random forest to around 13 V-J combinations, which fed a naive Bayes classifier. The Morisita-Horn index was used to measure how similar the thyroid and blood repertoires were. The public reads were reprocessed in TCRdb via fastp at Q25 and MiXCR, keeping in-frame beta chains. Each CDR3 protein appears once, grouped with its most common genes and DNA. These V and J calls derive from TCRdb rather than the authors' analysis. The sample table lists 580,000 or so distinct CDR3 sequences, under 40% of them with a count of one. The ten largest clones capture roughly 4% of the sample.

CDR1 and CDR2, per the germline V gene (reference sequence), are SGHKS and YYEKEE. Its CDR3 holds 13 amino acids, cysteine through phenylalanine. Only the CDR3 DNA stays, 39 bases, in frame from base 1. V loses 7 bases of germline sequence and J loses 0 bases, and the interval between the two ends is 10 bases. The hyperthyroidism patients were 18 to 65 years old and newly diagnosed, with a disease duration of less than 2 months. Anyone with other autoimmune diseases, uncontrolled infections, pregnancy or lactation was excluded from the study. Clinical symptoms, serum thyroxine, TRAb, thyroid ultrasound and orbital computed tomography formed the basis of the diagnosis. Trizol reagent was used to extract the total RNA, and its quality was then checked on an Agilent 2100 Bioanalyzer. Many counts were recorded for this clonotype. The specificity of this receptor is unknown. No much larger clone is present one base from it, and per-base qualities are unavailable.

Input material: peripheral blood or thyroid tissue (not recorded which). The rearranged segments are TRBV5-5 and TRBJ1-1, with an unclear D gene assignment. The sequence was collected from an adult man with Graves' hyperthyroidism. The sequence in DNA is TGTGCCAGCGGCCCCGGTATGAACACTGAAGCTTTCTTT. Its protein reads: CASGPGMNTEAFF.